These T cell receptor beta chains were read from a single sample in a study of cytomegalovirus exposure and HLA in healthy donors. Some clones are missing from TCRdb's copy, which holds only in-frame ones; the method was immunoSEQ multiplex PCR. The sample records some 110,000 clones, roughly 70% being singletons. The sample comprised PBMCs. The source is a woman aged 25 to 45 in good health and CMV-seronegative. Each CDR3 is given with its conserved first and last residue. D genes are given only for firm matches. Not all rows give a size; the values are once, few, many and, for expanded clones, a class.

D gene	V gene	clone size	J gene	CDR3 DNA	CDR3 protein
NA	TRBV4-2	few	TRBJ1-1	TGTGCCAGCAGCCGGCCAGCGGGGGGGACTGAAGCTTTCTTT	CASSRPAGGTEAFF
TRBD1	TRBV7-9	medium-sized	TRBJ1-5	TGTGCCAGCAGCGCGGACAGGGGGTACCAGCATTTT	CASSADRGYQHF
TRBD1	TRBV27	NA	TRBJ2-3	TGTGCCAGCTATACAGGGGTCCGGGATACGCAGTATTTT	CASYTGVRDTQYF
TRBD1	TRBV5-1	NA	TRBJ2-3	TGCGCCAGCAGCCATCTAACAGGGGGCACAGATACGCAGTATTTT	CASSHLTGGTDTQYF
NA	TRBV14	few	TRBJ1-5	TGTGCCAGCAGCCAAGGGGGAGGGAGTCAGCCCCAGCATTTT	CASSQGGGSQPQHF
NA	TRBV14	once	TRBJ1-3	TGTGCCAGCAGCCAAGAGCCCCCGTGGGGGGTCAGTGGAAACACCATATATTTT	CASSQEPPWGVSGNTIYF
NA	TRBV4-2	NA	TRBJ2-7	TGTGCCAGCAGCGACATTGTACAGTTACCTAACGAGCAGTACTTC	CASSDIVQLPNEQYF
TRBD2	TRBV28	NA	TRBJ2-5	TGTGCCAGCAGTTACGGGACTAGCGGGGTTGAGACCCAGTACTTC	CASSYGTSGVETQYF
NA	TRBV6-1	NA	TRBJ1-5	TGTGCCAGCAGTGAAGCGCTTCGGGGGGCAAGCAATCAGCCCCAGCATTTT	CASSEALRGASNQPQHF
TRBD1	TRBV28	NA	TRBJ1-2	TGTGCCAGCAGCCGCTCGACAGGGGCCTATGGCTACACCTTC	CASSRSTGAYGYTF